This TCR beta chain was profiled in a study of blood T cell repertoires in COVID-19. Study-level information: COVID-19 samples collected from the United States, Italy and Spain covered acute and convalescent phases. T cells, B-cell-depleted T cells, or PBMCs provided the cDNA or gDNA that served as material.

Under the authors' procedure: Amplification of reference gene primers provided the estimated nucleated cell counts. The data were produced by immunoSEQ multiplex PCR, yet TCRdb's version contains in-frame clones alone and is incomplete. The V and J calls and clone size were taken over from that table, and D and trimming were inferred from the DNA. The repertoire has roughly 250,000 clones, about 90% of them found once; the top ten carry approximately 7.6%. After removal of 6 bases from V and 4 bases from J, the junction contained 2 bases not matched to a gene. The CDR3 has 13 residues. This clone was seen more than once but under ten times.

The source is a man in his 60s who had recovered from COVID-19. This rearrangement joins TRBV12-3 or TRBV12-4 to TRBJ1-5, with TRBD1 identical over 8 bases. What was sequenced was peripheral blood. CDR3 DNA: TGTGCCAGCAGGCAGGGGGCGAATCAGCCCCAGCATTTT. This translates into CASRQGANQPQHF.